Each of the 24 T cell receptor beta chains below was sequenced from the same sample in a study of T cells in Graves' hyperthyroidism and ophthalmopathy (dated by TCRdb to between 2018 and 2020). The library was generated by multiplex PCR. Sequencing was carried out with an Illumina HiSeq 2000. The TCR beta CDR3 regions were amplified from the RNA transcripts. A first-round RT-PCR of the TCR CDR3 used the HTBI primer set with the Qiagen OneStep RT-PCR kit. The public sequencing data were trimmed at Q25 with fastp and processed into clonotypes with MiXCR by TCRdb, which kept only in-frame beta chains. Rows are unified per CDR3 protein, each entry keeping the most common DNA and genes. A total of around 340,000 distinct CDR3 sequences appear in this sample, about a sixth of them only once. Less than 20% of the sample belongs to the ten largest clones. Source material: blood. The receptors shown here come from a woman between 35 and 50 years old with Graves' ophthalmopathy.

The rearrangement links TRBV30 to TRBJ2-7; the match to TRBD1 covers 7 bases. V was clipped by 4 bases and J by 7 bases; unmatched bases: 10. The CDR3 loop spans 13 amino acids. Germline CDR1 reads GTSNPN; CDR2 reads SVGIG (reference sequence). The CDR3 nucleotides are TGTGCCTGGAAGGACAGCGAACAGGGGGAGCAGTACTTC. Its protein product is CAWKDSEQGEQYF.

This chain connects TRBV20-1 to TRBJ2-7; 7 bases align to TRBD1. With 6 bases clipped from V and 5 bases from J, the junction kept 13 bases outside the gene matches. The CDR3 sequence is 14 residues long. Germline assignment: CDR1 DFQATT and CDR2 SNEGSKA (reference sequence). DNA of the CDR3: TGCAGTGCGCGAAGACAGGGCAGAGTCCACGAGCAGTACTTC. Amino acids: CSARRQGRVHEQYF.

This clonotype was counted many times. The chain combines TRBV15 with TRBJ2-1; tentatively, D is TRBD2 (6 bases). CDR1 and CDR2 (germline): LNHNV, YYDKDF (reference sequence). V lost 0 bases to trimming and J lost 7 bases, with 16 bases between them. The CDR3 spans 16 residues. Here the CDR3 DNA reads TGTGCCACCAGCAGAGAACCCCGACTAGTGAGTAATGAGCAGTTCTTC. This sequence encodes CATSREPRLVSNEQFF.

This clonotype was found many times. This chain joins TRBV7-2 and TRBJ1-1; 8 nucleotides line up with TRBD1. Per germline, CDR1 SGHTA and CDR2 FQGNSA. This CDR3 spans 14 amino acids. J was trimmed by 7 bases and V by 5 bases; bases with no gene match: 9. The CDR3 DNA reads as TGTGCCAGCAGCCTGCGGACAGGGAACGGTGAAGCTTTCTTT. Protein: CASSLRTGNGEAFF.

This clonotype came up many times. The chain uses TRBV29-1 and TRBJ1-3; D may be TRBD1 (6 bases). Trimming took off 3 bases at V and 1 base at J, with 10 bases between the two ends. Per the germline V gene, CDR1 is SQVTM and CDR2 is ANQGSEA. The CDR3 is 14 residues long. CDR3 region: CSVDKQGSGNTIYF. The CDR3 DNA reads TGCAGCGTTGACAAACAGGGTTCTGGAAACACCATATATTTT.

This clonotype has a count of ten or more. The rearrangement joins TRBV6-1 to TRBJ2-7; no clear D gene. Germline V gene data show CDR1 as MNHNS and CDR2 as SASEGT. This CDR3 region has 11 residues. V was shortened by 2 bases and J by 5 bases, with 4 bases between the two germline ends. In DNA form, the CDR3 reads TGTGCCAGCAGTGAAATCCACGAGCAGTACTTC. Translating it yields CASSEIHEQYF.

Ten or more counts support this clonotype. The rearrangement links TRBV5-1 to TRBJ2-2; 9 bases agree with TRBD2. CDR1 is SGHRS and CDR2 is YFSETQ in the germline V gene. The length of the CDR3 is 17 residues. V trimming: 3 bases; J trimming: 1 base; junction bases outside the gene matches: 7. CDR3 amino acids: CASSSGDSGRNTGELFF. The CDR3, as DNA: TGCGCCAGCAGCTCGGGCGATAGCGGGAGGAACACCGGGGAGCTGTTTTTT.

This clonotype was recorded many times. The chain couples TRBV7-2 to TRBJ1-2, with no clear D. V was trimmed by 4 bases and J by 4 bases, leaving 16 bases between them. The CDR3 has 15 amino acids. The germline CDR1 and CDR2 sequences are SGHTA and FQGNSA. CDR3 sequence: CASSSREGWVYGYTF. The CDR3 DNA reads as TGTGCCAGCAGCTCCCGGGAGGGTTGGGTCTATGGCTACACCTTC.

This clonotype was observed a few times. V gene TRBV12-3 or TRBV12-4 combines with J gene TRBJ2-5; no reliable D call. Trimming cost V 2 bases and J 5 bases, with 18 bases left between them. The CDR3 runs to 16 residues. CDR3 amino acids: CASSLNRPALRETQYF. In nucleotides, the CDR3 is TGTGCCAGCAGTTTAAATCGACCAGCGCTCAGGGAGACCCAGTACTTC.

The sample holds many counts of this clonotype. This sequence joins TRBV7-2 and TRBJ2-5, with TRBD2 matching 9 bases. J gave up 5 bases and V 5 bases, and 12 bases lay outside the gene matches. This CDR3 spans 16 amino acids. Per germline, CDR1 SGHTA and CDR2 FQGNSA. Written as DNA, the CDR3 is TGTGCCAGCAGCACCCAGGGCGGGAGGGGTTCTGAGACCCAGTACTTC. Amino acids: CASSTQGGRGSETQYF.

This clonotype came up many times. This chain uses TRBV6-1 with TRBJ1-1, with D uncertain. Germline CDR1 MNHNS, CDR2 SASEGT. Trimming removed 6 bases from V and 0 bases from J, with 11 bases in between. The CDR3 is made up of 14 amino acids. CDR3 sequence reads: CASRSEFLNTEAFF. In DNA form, the CDR3 reads TGTGCCAGCAGATCTGAATTTTTGAACACTGAAGCTTTCTTT.

The table lists this clonotype with many counts. This chain uses TRBV4-1 with TRBJ1-5; D not resolved. Germline V gives CDR1 MGHRA, CDR2 YSYEKL. With 0 bases removed from V and 6 bases from J, the gap between germline ends came to 9 bases. The CDR3 totals 14 residues. Here the CDR3 reads CASSQEKRPQPQHF. In nucleotides, the CDR3 is TGCGCCAGCAGCCAAGAAAAGAGACCTCAGCCCCAGCATTTT.

This clonotype was seen repeatedly, ten times or more. V gene TRBV5-6 combines with J gene TRBJ2-7, with a weak D call TRBD2 (6 bases). The V end was cut by 4 bases, the J end by 5 bases, with 16 bases between. The germline V gene encodes CDR1 SGHDT and CDR2 YYEEEE. The CDR3 totals 14 residues. CDR3 region: CASSRWGERNEQYF. The CDR3 bases are TGTGCCAGCAGCCGATGGGGGGAAAGGAACGAGCAGTACTTC.

This clonotype has at least ten counts. The J gene is TRBJ2-2, the V gene TRBV19, with a weak D call TRBD1 (5 bases). The V gene lost 7 bases and the J gene lost 6 bases, with 9 bases spanning the gap. The germline CDR1 and CDR2 sequences are LNHDA and SQIVND (reference sequence). The CDR3 length is 12 residues. The CDR3: CASNQGAGELFF. CDR3 bases: TGTGCCAGTAATCAAGGGGCCGGGGAGCTGTTTTTT.

This clonotype was detected many times. This chain joins TRBV28 and TRBJ1-5, with D maybe TRBD1 (5 bases). V was clipped by 3 bases and J by 4 bases, with 16 bases between them. Looked up from germline, CDR1 is MDHEN and CDR2 is SYDVKM. The CDR3 extends over 16 amino acids. CDR3 amino acids: CASSFSLGQLNQPQHF. The DNA for the CDR3 is TGTGCCAGCAGTTTTTCCCTAGGACAACTTAATCAGCCCCAGCATTTT.

This clonotype showed up many times. This sequence joins TRBV20-1 and TRBJ2-7; 7 bases are a match to TRBD2. Looked up from germline, CDR1 is DFQATT and CDR2 is SNEGSKA (reference sequence). V lost 6 bases to trimming and J lost 2 bases; unmatched junction nucleotides: 13. This CDR3 has 15 amino acids. The CDR3 DNA follows: TGCAGTGCGGGGGAGGGGCGGGACCTACCCTACGAGCAGTACTTC. Its translation: CSAGEGRDLPYEQYF.

This clonotype was picked up many times. The J gene is TRBJ1-1, the V gene TRBV4-2; tentative D call: TRBD1 (5 bases). Trimming took off 5 bases at V and 3 bases at J, with 19 bases between the two ends. The CDR3 length is 16 residues. Germline V gives CDR1 LGHNA, CDR2 YNFKEQ. CDR3 DNA sequence: TGTGCCAGCAGCACTGGGCGATGGGGGAGGGACACTGAAGCTTTCTTT. It is translated as CASSTGRWGRDTEAFF.

This clonotype was seen many times. The rearrangement uses TRBV28 and TRBJ1-2, with D possibly matching TRBD1 (5 bases). Trimming left V 7 bases short and J 4 bases short, with 13 bases between. Germline V lookup: CDR1 MDHEN, CDR2 SYDVKM. CDR3 length equals 13 residues. CDR3 protein: CASTPSGFYGYTF. The CDR3 region has the DNA TGTGCCAGCACCCCGTCAGGGTTCTATGGCTACACCTTC.

This clonotype was found a few times. The chain links TRBV30 to TRBJ2-7; D gene unclear. Trimming removed 3 bases at V and 3 bases at J, with 12 bases between. Germline CDR1 is GTSNPN and CDR2 is SVGIG (reference sequence). The CDR3 is 13 residues long. CDR3 region: CAWRPQLIYEQYF. CDR3 coding DNA: TGTGCCTGGAGGCCTCAGTTAATCTACGAGCAGTACTTC.

The rearrangement uses TRBV7-8 and TRBJ1-5, with D maybe TRBD1 (5 bases). V lost 4 bases and J lost 6, with 13 bases in between. The CDR3 covers 14 residues. The germline gives CDR1 SGHVS, CDR2 FQNEAQ. The CDR3 region has the DNA TGTGCCAGCAGCTCAGCGATCCAGGGTCAGCCCCAGCATTTT. Protein product: CASSSAIQGQPQHF.

This clonotype was detected ten times or more. The V and J genes are TRBV30 and TRBJ1-1; 7 positions match TRBD1. Germline V lookup: CDR1 GTSNPN, CDR2 SVGIG (reference sequence). The J segment lost 6 bases and the V segment lost 3 bases, leaving 4 bases of the junction unmatched. This CDR3 is built from 12 residues. The chain's CDR3 is CAWSPGQAEAFF. The CDR3 DNA follows: TGTGCCTGGAGCCCCGGACAGGCTGAAGCTTTCTTT.

This clonotype was counted at least ten times. The gene calls are TRBV19 and TRBJ1-1; D possibly corresponds to TRBD1 (5 bases). CDR1 LNHDA and CDR2 SQIVND come from the germline V gene (reference sequence). This CDR3 spans 13 amino acids. V was trimmed by 3 bases and J by 7 bases, leaving 12 bases between them. This CDR3 is CASSMFGGDEAFF. The CDR3, as DNA: TGTGCCAGTAGTATGTTTGGGGGTGATGAAGCTTTCTTT.

This clonotype has a count of ten or more. The chain carries TRBV5-6 and TRBJ2-6; D ambiguous. The V gene lost 2 bases and the J gene lost 4 bases, with 13 bases spanning the gap. From germline, CDR1 is SGHDT and CDR2 YYEEEE. The CDR3 has 16 amino acids. Here the CDR3 DNA reads TGTGCCAGCAGCTTTGTGGGTGGTAAAGGGGCCAACGTCCTGACTTTC. It specifies CASSFVGGKGANVLTF.

In its sample, this clonotype was seen many times. This chain connects TRBV28 to TRBJ1-2; 8 nucleotides agree with TRBD1. Trimming cost V 6 bases and J 7 bases; bases outside gene matches: 7. This CDR3 is 13 amino acids long. The germline CDR1 and CDR2 sequences are MDHEN and SYDVKM. The CDR3 coding sequence is TGTGCCAGCAGAGGGACAGGAGTAGTTGGCTACACCTTC. Amino acids: CASRGTGVVGYTF.